The 29 T cell receptor beta chains listed next were all sequenced from one sample in a study of T cell responses to AZD1222 COVID-19 vaccine. This table comes from immunoSEQ multiplex PCR, and its TCRdb copy is limited to in-frame clones, with some not included. In the table there are 50,000 to 70,000 clones, 80% to 90% of which are singletons. This sample comprised peripheral blood, obtained 28 days after the second AZD1222 dose. The receptors were sampled from an adult who received the AZD1222 COVID-19 vaccine.

This chain uses TRBV7-2 with TRBJ2-5; 8 bases line up with TRBD2. The V segment lost 4 bases and the J segment 5 bases; nucleotides outside the gene matches: 3. CDR1 SGHTA and CDR2 FQGNSA come from the germline V gene. CDR3 length: 13 amino acids. The CDR3: CASSSSGGETQYF. The CDR3 nucleotides read TGTGCCAGCAGCTCCTCGGGGGGGGAGACCCAGTACTTC.

This chain uses TRBV5-4 with TRBJ2-2; TRBD1 matches 9 bases. CDR1 is SGHNT and CDR2 is YYREEE in the germline V gene (reference sequence). V lost 2 bases, J lost 4 bases, and 3 bases stayed unmatched. The CDR3 runs 15 residues. CDR3 in amino acids: CASSFGTGFTGELFF. CDR3 in DNA: TGTGCCAGCAGCTTTGGGACAGGGTTCACCGGGGAGCTGTTTTTT.

This clone turned up a few times. The chain uses TRBV2 and TRBJ1-5; 8 bases are a match to TRBD1. Trimming removed 8 bases from V and 2 bases from J; junction bases left unmatched: 5. The CDR3 consists of 14 residues. Per germline, CDR1 SNHLY and CDR2 FYNNEI. The CDR3 DNA reads TGTGCCAGCGCGACACAGGGGGGCAATCAGCCCCAGCATTTT. This codes for CASATQGGNQPQHF.

The genes are TRBV19 and TRBJ2-6, with D hard to call. The CDR3 sequence is 16 residues long. Trimming removed 4 bases at V and 2 bases at J, with 12 bases between. Germline V lookup: CDR1 LNHDA, CDR2 SQIVND (reference sequence). The CDR3 DNA sequence: TGTGCCAGTAGTACCCATCCGAGCCCTGGGGCCAACGTCCTGACTTTC. Its translation: CASSTHPSPGANVLTF. Using reference TRBV19 and TRBJ2-6 for the parts outside the CDR3, the full variable domain is DGGITQSPKYLFRKEGQNVTLSCEQNLNHDAMYWYRQDPGQGLRLIYYSQIVNDFQKGDIAEGYSVSREKKESFPLTVTSAQKNPTAFYLCASSTHPSPGANVLTFGAGSRLTVL.

The chain recombines TRBV24-1 with TRBJ2-2; 7 bases are shared with TRBD1. Germline CDR1 and CDR2: KGHDR and SFDVKD. Unmatched junction bases numbered 13, after V lost 6 bases and J lost 1 base. This CDR3 is built from 18 residues. This CDR3 is CATSPLQGAGGNTGELFF. The CDR3 DNA sequence: TGTGCCACCAGTCCGTTACAAGGAGCAGGGGGGAACACCGGGGAGCTGTTTTTT.

The J gene is TRBJ1-3, the V gene TRBV5-1, with 11 bases identical to TRBD1. Per germline, CDR1 SGHRS and CDR2 YFSETQ. V gave up 4 bases and J gave up 9 bases; unmatched junction bases: 9. The CDR3 extends over 15 amino acids. The CDR3 spells CASSPWTGGEGTIYF. The CDR3 DNA follows: TGCGCCAGCAGCCCATGGACAGGGGGCGAGGGCACCATATATTTT.

The gene calls are TRBV28 and TRBJ1-5; D call uncertain. This CDR3 spans 14 amino acids. Trimming removed 6 bases at V and 0 bases at J, with 9 bases between. Looked up from germline, CDR1 is MDHEN and CDR2 is SYDVKM. The CDR3 loop is CASRPGYSNQPQHF. The CDR3, as DNA: TGTGCCAGCAGGCCTGGGTATAGCAATCAGCCCCAGCATTTT.

The V call is TRBV2, the J call TRBJ1-6; no reliable D call. The CDR3 totals 15 residues. Trimming cost V 8 bases and J 0 bases, with 11 bases left between them. CDR1 is SNHLY and CDR2 is FYNNEI in the germline V gene. The CDR3 protein is CASSVESSYNSPLHF. CDR3 sequence (DNA): TGTGCCAGCTCAGTTGAGAGCTCCTATAATTCACCCCTCCACTTT.

The rearrangement uses TRBV25-1 and TRBJ1-2; 11 bases line up with TRBD1. The CDR3 is 15 residues long. V shed 6 bases and J 7 bases; nucleotides not matched to a gene: 10. Germline CDR1 and CDR2: MGHDK and SYGVNS. This CDR3 is CASRWTGGASSGYTF. In DNA form, the CDR3 reads TGTGCCAGCAGGTGGACAGGGGGCGCGTCTTCTGGCTACACCTTC.

The chain couples TRBV6-6 to TRBJ1-6; 10 bases align to TRBD1. With 4 bases clipped from V and 4 bases from J, the junction kept 4 bases outside the gene matches. The CDR3 runs to 16 residues. Per the germline V gene, CDR1 is MNHNY and CDR2 is SVGAGI (reference sequence). This chain's CDR3 is CASSWGGQGYNSPLHF. In DNA form, the CDR3 reads TGTGCCAGCAGTTGGGGGGGACAGGGGTATAATTCACCCCTCCACTTT.

V and J are TRBV9 and TRBJ1-5, with D uncertain. Between the trimmed V and J ends, which lost 0 bases and 3 bases, there was a span of 7 bases. From germline, CDR1 is SGDLS and CDR2 YYNGEE. The length of the CDR3 is 14 residues. The CDR3 spells CASSVDGVNQPQHF. The CDR3 DNA reads as TGTGCCAGCAGCGTAGATGGGGTCAATCAGCCCCAGCATTTT.

As to this clone: At one of its ends the junction is not consistent with the germline gene, which may arise from a read error. V and J are TRBV3-1 (or the pseudogene TRBV3-2) and TRBJ1-5, with D tentatively TRBD1 (5 bases). Per the germline V gene, CDR1 is LGHDT and CDR2 is YNNKEL (reference sequence). CDR3 length: 13 amino acids. Here the CDR3 DNA reads TGTGCCAGCAGTCAAGGGGATTATCAGCCCCAGCATTTT. Encoded protein: CASSQGDYQPQHF.

This chain connects TRBV29-1 to TRBJ1-4; 7 nucleotides line up with TRBD1. The V segment lost 7 bases and the J segment 5 bases; nucleotides outside the gene matches: 10. This CDR3 comprises 14 residues. Germline V gene sequence: CDR1 SQVTM, CDR2 ANQGSEA. CDR3 sequence: CSGHAGTDNEKLFF. The CDR3 DNA is TGCAGCGGTCACGCTGGGACAGACAATGAAAAACTGTTTTTT.

The V and J genes are TRBV30 and TRBJ1-6; D gene ambiguous. In germline, CDR1 is GTSNPN, CDR2 SVGIG (reference sequence). V dropped 0 bases and J dropped 4 bases, with 7 bases sitting between them. The CDR3 consists of 14 residues. The CDR3 loop is CAWSVAGYNSPLHF. DNA for the CDR3: TGTGCCTGGAGTGTAGCGGGGTATAATTCACCCCTCCACTTT. Full variable domain (missing parts from reference TRBV30 and TRBJ1-6): SQTIHQWPATLVQPVGSPLSLECTVEGTSNPNLYWYRQAAGRGLQLLFYSVGIGQISSEVPQNLSASRPQDRQFILSSKKLLLSDSGFYLCAWSVAGYNSPLHFGNGTRLTVT.

V and J are TRBV7-2 and TRBJ1-5; D may be TRBD1 (6 bases). Germline loops: CDR1 SGHTA, CDR2 FQGNSA. This CDR3 has 14 amino acids. V lost 3 bases and J lost 4, with 10 bases in between. The CDR3, as DNA: TGTGCCAGCAGCTTTCTGGACAGTAATCAGCCCCAGCATTTT. Protein sequence: CASSFLDSNQPQHF.

The V call is TRBV4-1, the J call TRBJ1-4, with a weak D call TRBD1 (6 bases). Germline V lookup: CDR1 MGHRA, CDR2 YSYEKL. There are 14 residues in the CDR3. The V gene lost 4 bases and the J gene lost 11 bases, with 17 bases spanning the gap. This CDR3 is CASSPTEDSRKLFF. The CDR3 nucleotides are TGCGCCAGCAGCCCTACCGAGGACAGTCGGAAACTGTTTTTT.

The CDR3 coding sequence is TGTGCCAGCAGTCGGGATGAGCGGGGGACGCTCAATGAGCAGTTCTTC. Its translation: CASSRDERGTLNEQFF. V usage is TRBV6-2 or TRBV6-3 and J usage is TRBJ2-1; 8 bases agree with TRBD2. The CDR3 loop spans 16 amino acids. Per the germline V gene, CDR1 is MNHEY and CDR2 is SVGEGT. Trimming cost V 5 bases and J 6 bases; bases outside gene matches: 12.

This chain joins TRBV24-1 and TRBJ1-1; tentatively, D is TRBD1 (6 bases). The CDR3 contains 14 residues. CDR1 and CDR2 from the germline V gene are KGHDR and SFDVKD. Deletions cut 9 bases from V and 9 bases from J, with 22 bases between. The DNA of the CDR3 is TGTGCCACCCGTATAGGGAGGGGGGGCGCGAAAGCTTTCTTT. It specifies CATRIGRGGAKAFF.

This rearrangement joins TRBV7-9 to TRBJ2-1; no clear D gene. Germline loops: CDR1 SEHNR, CDR2 FQNEAQ (reference sequence). This CDR3 comprises 11 residues. V was shortened by 3 bases and J by 5 bases, with 2 bases between the two germline ends. CDR3 bases: TGTGCCAGCAGCTTGGACAATGAGCAGTTCTTC. Its translation: CASSLDNEQFF.

The V gene is TRBV28, the J gene TRBJ1-5; possibly TRBD1 for D (5 bases). Germline V gene data show CDR1 as MDHEN and CDR2 as SYDVKM. V lost 8 bases, J lost 7 bases, and 18 bases lay in between. The CDR3 runs 14 residues. Here the CDR3 reads CASRISLAGQPQHF. The CDR3, as DNA: TGTGCCAGCCGTATTTCTCTCGCAGGGCAGCCCCAGCATTTT.

This chain links TRBV7-9 with TRBJ2-6; D might be TRBD1 or TRBD2, each matching 5 bases. CDR3 length: 18 residues. V was clipped by 8 bases and J by 6 bases, with 26 bases between them. Germline lookup yields CDR1 SEHNR and CDR2 FQNEAQ (reference sequence). Written as DNA, the CDR3 is TGTGCCAGCTCCCTTCCCGCCGGACTGGGACGGGAGGCCAACGTCCTGACTTTC. This encodes CASSLPAGLGREANVLTF.

The CDR3: CASFPWGEGSRREQYF. The CDR3 region has the DNA TGTGCCAGCTTTCCATGGGGTGAGGGGTCCCGGCGGGAGCAGTACTTC. This sequence joins TRBV27 and TRBJ2-7; D is possibly TRBD1 or TRBD2 (5 bases each). This CDR3 is built from 16 residues. Trimming left V 8 bases short and J 7 bases short, with 27 bases between. The germline CDR1 and CDR2 sequences are MNHEY and SMNVEV (reference sequence).

The chain recombines TRBV15 with TRBJ2-5; D may correspond to TRBD1 or TRBD2 (6 bases each). V lost 2 bases and J lost 4, with 17 bases in between. This CDR3 comprises 16 residues. Looked up from germline, CDR1 is LNHNV and CDR2 is YYDKDF (reference sequence). In nucleotides, the CDR3 is TGTGCCACCAGCAGATTGGAGGGCAGGGGAAGAGAGACCCAGTACTTC. This gives the protein CATSRLEGRGRETQYF.

Written as DNA, the CDR3 is TGTGCCAGCAGCTACCGGGACTGGGACTATGGCTACACCTTC. It yields the protein CASSYRDWDYGYTF. The chain couples TRBV13 to TRBJ1-2; TRBD1 might be the D (5 bases). This CDR3 contains 14 residues. From germline, CDR1 is PRHDT and CDR2 FYEKMQ (reference sequence). V lost 4 bases, J lost 3 bases, and 12 bases lay in between.

V usage is TRBV19 and J usage is TRBJ2-6, with TRBD1 as a possible D gene (6 bases). The CDR3 contains 16 residues. Trimming left V 4 bases short and J 0 bases short, with 10 bases between. Per germline, CDR1 LNHDA and CDR2 SQIVND (reference sequence). CDR3 loop: CASSRTVGSGANVLTF. Here the CDR3 DNA reads TGTGCCAGTAGTAGGACAGTAGGCTCTGGGGCCAACGTCCTGACTTTC.

CDR3 bases: TGTGCCAGCAGCTTAAACCCAGAATTCGGAGAGCAGTTCTTC. Translated: CASSLNPEFGEQFF. The chain employs TRBV7-2 and TRBJ2-1; no definite D call. CDR3 length: 14 amino acids. V was clipped by 2 bases and J by 10 bases, with 15 bases between them. From germline, CDR1 is SGHTA and CDR2 FQGNSA.

V usage is TRBV28 and J usage is TRBJ1-6; D is unresolved. CDR1 and CDR2 from the germline V gene are MDHEN and SYDVKM. This CDR3 spans 15 amino acids. Trimming shortened V by 3 bases and J by 5 bases, and 11 bases separated the two germline ends. For the CDR3, the DNA is TGTGCCAGCAGTTTCGGTATACCTAATAATTCACCCCTCCACTTT. Protein sequence: CASSFGIPNNSPLHF. The full variable domain, rest sourced from reference TRBV28 and TRBJ1-6, is DVKVTQSSRYLVKRTGEKVFLECVQDMDHENMFWYRQDPGLGLRLIYFSYDVKMKEKGDIPEGYSVSREKKERFSLILESASTNQTSMYLCASSFGIPNNSPLHFGNGTRLTVT.

The rearrangement links TRBV19 to TRBJ1-1, with 9 bases identical to TRBD1. The ends lost 6 bases at V and 1 base at J; junction bases unmatched: 3. Germline CDR1 reads LNHDA; CDR2 reads SQIVND (reference sequence). CDR3 length equals 14 residues. The chain's CDR3 is CASRQGAKNTEAFF. For the CDR3, the DNA is TGTGCCAGTAGACAGGGGGCAAAGAACACTGAAGCTTTCTTT.

The chain employs TRBV28 and TRBJ2-1; D may match TRBD1 or TRBD2 (6 bases each). V lost 6 bases and J 4 bases, leaving 19 bases between the germline ends. This CDR3 has 16 residues. CDR1 and CDR2 from the germline V gene are MDHEN and SYDVKM. CDR3 DNA sequence: TGTGCCAGCAGGCCGGTGGGGGGACACGGATACAATGAGCAGTTCTTC. This codes for CASRPVGGHGYNEQFF.